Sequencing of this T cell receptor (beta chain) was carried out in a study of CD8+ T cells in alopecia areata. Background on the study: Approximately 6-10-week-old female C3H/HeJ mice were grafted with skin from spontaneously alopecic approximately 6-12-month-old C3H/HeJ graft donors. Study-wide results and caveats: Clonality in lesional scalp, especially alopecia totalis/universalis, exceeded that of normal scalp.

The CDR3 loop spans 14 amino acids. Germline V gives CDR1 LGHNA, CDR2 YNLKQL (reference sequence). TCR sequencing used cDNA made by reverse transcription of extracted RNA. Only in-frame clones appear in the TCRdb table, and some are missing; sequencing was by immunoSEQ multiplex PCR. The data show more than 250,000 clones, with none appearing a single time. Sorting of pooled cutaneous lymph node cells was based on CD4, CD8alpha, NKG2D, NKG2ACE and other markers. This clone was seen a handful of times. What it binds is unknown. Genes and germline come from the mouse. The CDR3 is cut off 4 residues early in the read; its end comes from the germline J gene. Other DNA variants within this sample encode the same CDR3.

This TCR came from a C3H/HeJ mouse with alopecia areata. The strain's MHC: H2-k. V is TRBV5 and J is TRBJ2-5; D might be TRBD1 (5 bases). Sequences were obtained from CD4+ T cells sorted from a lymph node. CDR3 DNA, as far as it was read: TGTGCCAGCAGCCAAGGTGGGCAGGGAGAC. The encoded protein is CASSQGGQGD. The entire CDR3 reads CASSQGGQGDTQYF.